Listed below are T cell receptor beta chains from one sample, sequenced in a study of identical twins. TCRdb called the 5' RACE reads again in MiXCR, with one record for every CDR3 protein. This sample has under 1 million distinct CDR3 sequences, with roughly 12% found just once. These same records also appear under a second study, on yellow fever vaccine responses in identical twins.

The sequencing input was PBMCs. Receptors originate from a young woman in good health. Each CDR3 is given with its conserved first and last residue. A D gene is named only where the DNA matches it firmly. Only part of the rows carry a size: once, few, many, or a class if the clone is expanded.

clone_size: many; v_call: TRBV28; d_call: TRBD1; j_call: TRBJ2-5; cdr3_nt: TGTGCCAGCAAACTACCGGGACAGGTGGAGACCCAGTACTTC; cdr3_aa: CASKLPGQVETQYF
clone_size: few; v_call: TRBV6-5; d_call: TRBD1; j_call: TRBJ2-5; cdr3_nt: TGTGCCAGCAGTACCTCGACAGGGGGCGCGAGGGAGACCCAGTACTTC; cdr3_aa: CASSTSTGGARETQYF
clone_size: NA; v_call: TRBV7-3; d_call: TRBD2; j_call: TRBJ2-1; cdr3_nt: TGTGCCAGCAGCTCCACTCTACTAGCGGGAGTCGGAAATGAGCAGTTCTTC; cdr3_aa: CASSSTLLAGVGNEQFF
clone_size: NA; v_call: TRBV6-2/TRBV6-3; d_call: NA; j_call: TRBJ1-1; cdr3_nt: TGTGCCAGCGAATTATGGGGAGAAGCTTTCTTT; cdr3_aa: CASELWGEAFF
clone_size: many; v_call: TRBV5-1; d_call: NA; j_call: TRBJ1-2; cdr3_nt: TGCGCCAGCAGCTTGGCAGGGGATGATGGCTACACCTTC; cdr3_aa: CASSLAGDDGYTF
clone_size: NA; v_call: TRBV6-1; d_call: NA; j_call: TRBJ2-7; cdr3_nt: TGTGCCAGCAGGGTTTCTGCAGGGTTATCCTACGAGCAGTACTTC; cdr3_aa: CASRVSAGLSYEQYF
clone_size: few; v_call: TRBV27; d_call: TRBD2; j_call: TRBJ2-1; cdr3_nt: TGTGCCAGCAGTCCCAGGACTAGCGGGGGACCTTACAATGAGCAGTTCTTC; cdr3_aa: CASSPRTSGGPYNEQFF
clone_size: NA; v_call: TRBV7-2; d_call: TRBD2; j_call: TRBJ2-1; cdr3_nt: TGTGCCAGCAGCTCCTCCCGTAGCGGGAAAACGTACAATGAGCAGTTCTTC; cdr3_aa: CASSSSRSGKTYNEQFF
clone_size: few; v_call: TRBV5-1; d_call: NA; j_call: TRBJ1-1; cdr3_nt: TGCGCCAGCAGAAAGACCGGGACACAGGCCATGAACACTGAAGCTTTCTTT; cdr3_aa: CASRKTGTQAMNTEAFF
clone_size: many; v_call: TRBV5-1; d_call: NA; j_call: TRBJ2-1; cdr3_nt: TGCGCCAGCAGCTCGGACAGGGCGGGAGTATTTGGCAATGAGCAGTTCTTC; cdr3_aa: CASSSDRAGVFGNEQFF
clone_size: few; v_call: TRBV28; d_call: NA; j_call: TRBJ1-2; cdr3_nt: TGTGCCAGCACCCAAGGGGAAGTTTATGGCTACACCTTC; cdr3_aa: CASTQGEVYGYTF
clone_size: NA; v_call: TRBV5-1; d_call: TRBD1; j_call: TRBJ2-1; cdr3_nt: TGCGCCAGCAGCTCGAACAGGGGCCCATGGAATGAGCAGTTCTTC; cdr3_aa: CASSSNRGPWNEQFF
clone_size: few; v_call: TRBV7-6; d_call: NA; j_call: TRBJ1-1; cdr3_nt: TGTGCCAGCAGCCGAACAGGGATCACTGAAGCTTTCTTT; cdr3_aa: CASSRTGITEAFF
clone_size: NA; v_call: TRBV14; d_call: NA; j_call: TRBJ2-3; cdr3_nt: TGTGCCAGCAGCCGGGTGAGAGGCTCGCCAACGCAGTATTTT; cdr3_aa: CASSRVRGSPTQYF
clone_size: NA; v_call: TRBV28; d_call: NA; j_call: TRBJ2-1; cdr3_nt: TGTGCCAGCAGTTTTCTCGGCCACCCGATGTCCTCCTACAATGAGCAGTTCTTC; cdr3_aa: CASSFLGHPMSSYNEQFF
clone_size: NA; v_call: TRBV12-3/TRBV12-4; d_call: NA; j_call: TRBJ2-5; cdr3_nt: TGTGCCAGCAGCCGAGGGGGGAGCGGTGTTCAAGAGACCCAGTACTTC; cdr3_aa: CASSRGGSGVQETQYF
clone_size: NA; v_call: TRBV20-1; d_call: NA; j_call: TRBJ1-1; cdr3_nt: TGCAGTGCGGGGGACGAAGTTGTTACTGAAGCTTTCTTT; cdr3_aa: CSAGDEVVTEAFF
clone_size: few; v_call: TRBV12-3/TRBV12-4; d_call: TRBD2; j_call: TRBJ2-7; cdr3_nt: TGTGCCAGCAGTTTGTTAGCGGGACGCCTCGAGCAGTACTTC; cdr3_aa: CASSLLAGRLEQYF
clone_size: many; v_call: TRBV11-2; d_call: NA; j_call: TRBJ2-2; cdr3_nt: TGTGCCAGCAGCCTGAGAGGGACGGCCACCGGGGAGCTGTTTTTT; cdr3_aa: CASSLRGTATGELFF
clone_size: few; v_call: TRBV7-6; d_call: NA; j_call: TRBJ2-1; cdr3_nt: TGTGCCAGCAGCTTAGGTTCGGGACGAAGCTCCTACAATGAGCAGTTCTTC; cdr3_aa: CASSLGSGRSSYNEQFF
clone_size: NA; v_call: TRBV6-1; d_call: NA; j_call: TRBJ1-1; cdr3_nt: TGTGCCAGCAGTACGGACAGCTACACTGAAGCTTTCTTT; cdr3_aa: CASSTDSYTEAFF
clone_size: few; v_call: TRBV3-1; d_call: TRBD2; j_call: TRBJ2-7; cdr3_nt: TGTGCCAGCAGTCCGCATAGTAAACGGGCGGGAGAAGGCTACGAGCAGTACTTC; cdr3_aa: CASSPHSKRAGEGYEQYF
clone_size: NA; v_call: TRBV20-1; d_call: NA; j_call: TRBJ1-1; cdr3_nt: TGCAGTGCTAGAGAGGGGTCCTCGGACACTGAAGCTTTCTTT; cdr3_aa: CSAREGSSDTEAFF
clone_size: few; v_call: TRBV20-1; d_call: NA; j_call: TRBJ1-2; cdr3_nt: TGCAGTGCTTTCCGAGGTGTGGGCGGCGGCTATGGCTACACCTTC; cdr3_aa: CSAFRGVGGGYGYTF
clone_size: NA; v_call: TRBV24-1; d_call: TRBD2; j_call: TRBJ2-1; cdr3_nt: TGTGCCACCAGTGATTTCGGGACTAGCGGGAAAAATGAGCAGTTCTTC; cdr3_aa: CATSDFGTSGKNEQFF
clone_size: many; v_call: TRBV5-1; d_call: TRBD2; j_call: TRBJ2-1; cdr3_nt: TGCGCCAGCAGCCCCAATAGCGGGGGCCTTTACAATGAGCAGTTCTTC; cdr3_aa: CASSPNSGGLYNEQFF
clone_size: many; v_call: TRBV2; d_call: NA; j_call: TRBJ1-4; cdr3_nt: TGTGCCAGCAGTGAAGGGGCTAGGGCTAATGAAAAACTGTTTTTT; cdr3_aa: CASSEGARANEKLFF
clone_size: few; v_call: TRBV15; d_call: NA; j_call: TRBJ1-1; cdr3_nt: TGTGCCACCAGTAATACAGGGAACACTGAAGCTTTCTTT; cdr3_aa: CATSNTGNTEAFF
clone_size: NA; v_call: TRBV4-1; d_call: TRBD1; j_call: TRBJ2-2; cdr3_nt: TGCGCCAGCAGCGGTCGACTTGACAGGGGGGCCGGGGAGCTGTTTTTT; cdr3_aa: CASSGRLDRGAGELFF
clone_size: few; v_call: TRBV5-1; d_call: TRBD2; j_call: TRBJ2-1; cdr3_nt: TGCGCCAGCACCCTCATAGGGACTAGCCTTAAAGATGAGCAGTTCTTC; cdr3_aa: CASTLIGTSLKDEQFF
clone_size: NA; v_call: TRBV5-1; d_call: NA; j_call: TRBJ2-7; cdr3_nt: TGCGCCAGCAGCGGGAACTTCTCCTACGAGCAGTACTTC; cdr3_aa: CASSGNFSYEQYF
clone_size: NA; v_call: TRBV7-2; d_call: NA; j_call: TRBJ1-1; cdr3_nt: TGTGCCAGCAGCTTAAGGGACATACGAACTGGGACTGAAGCTTTCTTT; cdr3_aa: CASSLRDIRTGTEAFF
clone_size: few; v_call: TRBV20-1; d_call: TRBD1; j_call: TRBJ2-2; cdr3_nt: TGCAGTGCTAGAGCCGGACAGGGGGCCGGGGAGCTGTTTTTT; cdr3_aa: CSARAGQGAGELFF
clone_size: NA; v_call: TRBV21-1; d_call: NA; j_call: TRBJ2-4; cdr3_nt: TGTGCCAGCAGCACGGGACTAGCGGGAAGCCAAAAAAACATTCAGTACTTC; cdr3_aa: CASSTGLAGSQKNIQYF
clone_size: few; v_call: TRBV14; d_call: NA; j_call: TRBJ1-6; cdr3_nt: TGTGCCAGCAGGTCCGTCGGTCCCCTCCACTTT; cdr3_aa: CASRSVGPLHF
clone_size: few; v_call: TRBV5-1; d_call: TRBD1; j_call: TRBJ2-5; cdr3_nt: TGCGCCAGCAGCCTTGACAGGGCCTACCAAGAGACCCAGTACTTC; cdr3_aa: CASSLDRAYQETQYF
clone_size: NA; v_call: TRBV5-1; d_call: NA; j_call: TRBJ1-1; cdr3_nt: TGCGCCAGCAGCTTGGAACAGGGCCACACTGAAGCTTTCTTT; cdr3_aa: CASSLEQGHTEAFF
clone_size: few; v_call: TRBV6-1; d_call: NA; j_call: TRBJ1-2; cdr3_nt: TGTGCCAGCAGTCCAAGCATGGGGAACTATGGCTACACCTTC; cdr3_aa: CASSPSMGNYGYTF
clone_size: few; v_call: TRBV3-1; d_call: NA; j_call: TRBJ1-2; cdr3_nt: TGTGCCAGCGCTAACCCCTTGGGCGGCTACACCTTC; cdr3_aa: CASANPLGGYTF
clone_size: few; v_call: TRBV29-1; d_call: TRBD2; j_call: TRBJ2-7; cdr3_nt: TGCAGCGCCCTGACTAGCGGAGGCTCCTACGAGCAGTACTTC; cdr3_aa: CSALTSGGSYEQYF
clone_size: NA; v_call: TRBV2; d_call: NA; j_call: TRBJ2-5; cdr3_nt: TGTGCCAGCACCATCCTGACTAGTCGGGAGACCCAGTACTTC; cdr3_aa: CASTILTSRETQYF
clone_size: NA; v_call: TRBV3-1; d_call: NA; j_call: TRBJ2-5; cdr3_nt: TGTGCCAGCAGCCAAGCAGCGAATGTGGGGGAGACCCAGTACTTC; cdr3_aa: CASSQAANVGETQYF
clone_size: few; v_call: TRBV11-2; d_call: NA; j_call: TRBJ1-1; cdr3_nt: TGTGCCAGCAGCTTAGATATCATGGGGCGTTATGACACTGAAGCTTTCTTT; cdr3_aa: CASSLDIMGRYDTEAFF
clone_size: few; v_call: TRBV12-3/TRBV12-4; d_call: TRBD1; j_call: TRBJ1-5; cdr3_nt: TGTGCCAGCAACAGGGGGATTCAGCCCCAGCATTTT; cdr3_aa: CASNRGIQPQHF
clone_size: many; v_call: TRBV2; d_call: TRBD2; j_call: TRBJ2-7; cdr3_nt: TGTGCCAGCAGCGGACTAGCGGTAACTTCCTACGAGCAGTACTTC; cdr3_aa: CASSGLAVTSYEQYF
clone_size: many; v_call: TRBV5-5; d_call: NA; j_call: TRBJ1-5; cdr3_nt: TGTGCCAGCAGCTTGGCGGATGGAGGGGCTCAGCCCCAGCATTTT; cdr3_aa: CASSLADGGAQPQHF
clone_size: many; v_call: TRBV12-3/TRBV12-4; d_call: TRBD1; j_call: TRBJ1-1; cdr3_nt: TGTGCCAGCAGGACTCCGGGACAGGGGAGTGAAGCTTTCTTT; cdr3_aa: CASRTPGQGSEAFF